This is a list of T cell receptor beta chains from one sample in a study of cytomegalovirus exposure and HLA in healthy donors. Produced via immunoSEQ multiplex PCR; TCRdb's table is partial and in-frame only. Of about 160,000 clones listed, almost 80% are singletons. Source material: PBMCs. The receptors originated from a male donor in good health and CMV-seronegative. CDR3s include the opening cysteine and the closing phenylalanine or tryptophan. A D gene is named only where the DNA matches it firmly. Some rows have no size entry. The others give once, few or many, or a class for an expanded clone.

abundance: few; d_gene: .; v_gene: TRBV11-2; j_gene: TRBJ1-1; CDR3aa: CASSLGAGMGFTEAFF; CDR3nt: TGTGCCAGCAGCTTAGGGGCCGGGATGGGGTTTACTGAAGCTTTCTTT
abundance: .; d_gene: .; v_gene: TRBV15; j_gene: TRBJ1-5; CDR3aa: CATSRDRGGWSNQPQHF; CDR3nt: TGTGCCACCAGCAGAGATCGGGGGGGCTGGAGCAATCAGCCCCAGCATTTT
abundance: .; d_gene: TRBD1; v_gene: TRBV30; j_gene: TRBJ2-1; CDR3aa: CAWIRDRGLGEQFF; CDR3nt: TGTGCCTGGATACGCGACAGGGGGCTTGGTGAGCAGTTCTTC
abundance: .; d_gene: TRBD1; v_gene: TRBV28; j_gene: TRBJ2-3; CDR3aa: CASSPLDRVTDTQYF; CDR3nt: TGTGCCAGCAGCCCATTGGACAGGGTCACAGATACGCAGTATTTT
abundance: once; d_gene: .; v_gene: TRBV5-4; j_gene: TRBJ2-7; CDR3aa: CASSLSGSGYEQYF; CDR3nt: TGTGCCAGCAGCCTCAGCGGTAGCGGCTACGAGCAGTACTTC
abundance: .; d_gene: TRBD2; v_gene: TRBV7-9; j_gene: TRBJ2-2; CDR3aa: CASRRTSGGRATGELFF; CDR3nt: TGTGCCAGCAGGCGGACTAGCGGGGGGCGGGCCACCGGGGAGCTGTTTTTT
abundance: .; d_gene: .; v_gene: TRBV12-5; j_gene: TRBJ2-7; CDR3aa: CASGLNKYEQYF; CDR3nt: TGTGCTAGTGGTTTGAATAAATACGAGCAGTACTTC
abundance: once; d_gene: TRBD1; v_gene: TRBV6-5; j_gene: TRBJ1-2; CDR3aa: CASSYGQGGYGYTF; CDR3nt: TGTGCCAGCAGTTATGGACAGGGGGGCTATGGCTACACCTTC
abundance: .; d_gene: TRBD2; v_gene: TRBV6-5; j_gene: TRBJ2-7; CDR3aa: CASSLRGGTSGVEQYF; CDR3nt: TGTGCCAGCAGTTTACGGGGAGGGACTAGCGGTGTGGAGCAGTACTTC
abundance: .; d_gene: TRBD2; v_gene: TRBV9; j_gene: TRBJ2-1; CDR3aa: CASSVLTSGKEQFF; CDR3nt: TGTGCCAGCAGCGTACTGACTAGCGGGAAAGAGCAGTTCTTC
abundance: .; d_gene: TRBD1; v_gene: TRBV6-5; j_gene: TRBJ2-1; CDR3aa: CASSSSGTGIDNEQFF; CDR3nt: TGTGCCAGCAGTTCTTCCGGGACAGGGATTGACAATGAGCAGTTCTTC
abundance: .; d_gene: .; v_gene: TRBV6-5; j_gene: TRBJ2-1; CDR3aa: CASSYGGSASEQFF; CDR3nt: TGTGCCAGCAGTTACGGAGGGAGCGCTAGTGAGCAGTTCTTC
abundance: .; d_gene: .; v_gene: TRBV21-1; j_gene: TRBJ1-2; CDR3aa: CASSNSPGFGYTF; CDR3nt: TGTGCCAGCAGCAATAGTCCCGGGTTTGGCTACACCTTC
abundance: .; d_gene: TRBD1; v_gene: TRBV30; j_gene: TRBJ1-6; CDR3aa: CAWETGVNSPLHF; CDR3nt: TGTGCCTGGGAGACAGGGGTAAATTCACCCCTCCACTTT
abundance: .; d_gene: .; v_gene: TRBV6-1; j_gene: TRBJ2-7; CDR3aa: CASSEGKRGYEQYF; CDR3nt: TGTGCCAGCAGTGAAGGTAAAAGGGGCTACGAGCAGTACTTC
abundance: .; d_gene: TRBD1; v_gene: TRBV7-2; j_gene: TRBJ1-2; CDR3aa: CASSLGTGIGYTF; CDR3nt: TGTGCCAGCAGCTTGGGGACAGGGATAGGCTACACCTTC
abundance: once; d_gene: .; v_gene: TRBV6-4; j_gene: TRBJ2-1; CDR3aa: CASSQTGTLNEQFF; CDR3nt: TGTGCCAGCAGTCAAACCGGGACACTCAATGAGCAGTTCTTC
abundance: .; d_gene: TRBD2; v_gene: TRBV6-1; j_gene: TRBJ2-7; CDR3aa: CASSAGLGSYEQYF; CDR3nt: TGTGCCAGCAGTGCGGGACTAGGGTCCTACGAGCAGTACTTC
abundance: .; d_gene: TRBD2; v_gene: TRBV28; j_gene: TRBJ2-7; CDR3aa: CASSVEGGGRAYEQYF; CDR3nt: TGTGCCAGCAGCGTGGAAGGGGGCGGGAGGGCCTACGAGCAGTACTTC
abundance: .; d_gene: TRBD2; v_gene: TRBV18; j_gene: TRBJ2-5; CDR3aa: CASSPRQPAGEGETQYF; CDR3nt: TGTGCCAGCTCACCACGGCAACCAGCGGGAGAAGGGGAGACCCAGTACTTC